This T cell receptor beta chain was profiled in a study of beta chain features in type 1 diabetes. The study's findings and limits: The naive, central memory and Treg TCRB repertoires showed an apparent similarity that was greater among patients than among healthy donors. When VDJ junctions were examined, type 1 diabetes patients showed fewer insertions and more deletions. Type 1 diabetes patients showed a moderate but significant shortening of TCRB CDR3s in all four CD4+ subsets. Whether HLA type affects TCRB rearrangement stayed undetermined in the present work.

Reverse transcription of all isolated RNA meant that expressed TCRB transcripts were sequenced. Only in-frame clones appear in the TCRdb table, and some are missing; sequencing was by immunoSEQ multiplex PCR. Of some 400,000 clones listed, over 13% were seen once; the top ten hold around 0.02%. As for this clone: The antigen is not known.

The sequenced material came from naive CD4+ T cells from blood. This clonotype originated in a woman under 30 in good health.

CDR3 DNA: TGTGCCAGCAGTTCACGACAGGGAGGCCAGCCCCAGCATTTT. This translates into CASSSRQGGQPQHF. The gene calls are TRBV6-5 and TRBJ1-5, with TRBD1 identical over 7 bases. The CDR3 loop spans 14 amino acids. V shed 4 bases and J 7 bases; nucleotides not matched to a gene: 7. The germline gives CDR1 MNHEY, CDR2 SVGAGI.